The clone carrying this T cell receptor beta chain showed up many times. What it binds is unknown. The data originate from a study of T cells in Graves' hyperthyroidism and ophthalmopathy. Study conclusions and caveats: The blood repertoire included most of the expanded thyroid clonotypes above 0.001.

This CDR3 is built from 14 residues. Germline assignment: CDR1 SNHLY and CDR2 FYNNEI. Trimming at V came to 5 bases and at J to 4 bases, leaving 7 bases not matched to a gene. Uncontrolled infection, other autoimmune disease, pregnancy or lactation barred patients from enrollment. Researchers took RNA transcripts and amplified the TCR beta CDR3 regions from them. The TCR CDR3 was amplified in a first-round RT-PCR using the HTBI primer set. MiXCR, run by TCRdb on the multiplex PCR reads, gives a single entry per CDR3 protein. Of about 460,000 distinct CDR3 sequences in the sample, approximately 23% were seen once.

This clonotype was obtained from a woman in her 70s with Graves' ophthalmopathy. This chain links TRBV2 with TRBJ2-5; 7 bases fit TRBD2. The sample comprised blood. The CDR3 reads CASSWTRGRETQYF. CDR3 bases: TGTGCCAGCAGTTGGACTAGAGGGAGAGAGACCCAGTACTTC.